The clone carrying this T cell receptor (beta chain) occurred once. Measured with immunoSEQ multiplex PCR; TCRdb has only the in-frame clones, and not every one. In the table there are 100,000 or so clones, 91% of which are singletons. The CDR3 extends over 11 amino acids. V dropped 7 bases and J dropped 7 bases, with 11 bases sitting between them. Germline values: CDR1 SNHLY, CDR2 FYNNEI. The sample is drawn from a study of siplizumab effects on memory and regulatory T cells. This chain links TRBV2 with TRBJ2-7; unclear D gene. This sequence originates from a human donor in good health. Sequencing used CD4+ T cells sorted from blood. DNA of the CDR3: TGTGCCAGCAAGCACCGTGATGAGCAGTACTTC. Translation: CASKHRDEQYF.